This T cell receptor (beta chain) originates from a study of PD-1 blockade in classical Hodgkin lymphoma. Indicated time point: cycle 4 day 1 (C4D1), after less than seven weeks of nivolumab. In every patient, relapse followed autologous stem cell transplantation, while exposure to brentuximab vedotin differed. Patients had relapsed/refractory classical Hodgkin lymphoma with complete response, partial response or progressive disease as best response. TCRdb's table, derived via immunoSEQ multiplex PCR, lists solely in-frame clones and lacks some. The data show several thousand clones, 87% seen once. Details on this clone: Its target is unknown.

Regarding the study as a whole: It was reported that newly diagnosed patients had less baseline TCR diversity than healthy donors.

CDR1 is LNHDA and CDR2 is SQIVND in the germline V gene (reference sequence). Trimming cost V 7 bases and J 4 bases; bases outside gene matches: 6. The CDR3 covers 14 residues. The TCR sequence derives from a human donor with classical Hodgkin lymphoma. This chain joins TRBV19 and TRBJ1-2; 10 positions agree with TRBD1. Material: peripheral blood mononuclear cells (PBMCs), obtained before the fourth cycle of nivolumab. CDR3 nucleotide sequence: TGTGCCAGTAATACCCGGACAGGGGGCTATGGCTACACCTTC. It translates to CASNTRTGGYGYTF.